This T cell receptor (beta chain) comes out of a study of identical twins. V was clipped by 6 bases and J by 2 bases, with 12 bases between them. CDR3 length equals 14 residues. Template switching created a universal primer site, and the cDNA included unique molecular identifiers. Via MiXCR, TCRdb re-called the 5' RACE reads, giving one row per CDR3 protein. Among 1.5 million to 2 million distinct CDR3 sequences listed, 32% were seen once. Input material: cord blood. The chain recombines TRBV12-3 or TRBV12-4 with TRBJ2-3; D might be TRBD2 (6 bases). This sequence originates from a newborn girl in good health. The chain's CDR3 is CASREGLHTDTQYF. The DNA for the CDR3 is TGTGCCAGCAGGGAGGGACTCCACACAGATACGCAGTATTTT.